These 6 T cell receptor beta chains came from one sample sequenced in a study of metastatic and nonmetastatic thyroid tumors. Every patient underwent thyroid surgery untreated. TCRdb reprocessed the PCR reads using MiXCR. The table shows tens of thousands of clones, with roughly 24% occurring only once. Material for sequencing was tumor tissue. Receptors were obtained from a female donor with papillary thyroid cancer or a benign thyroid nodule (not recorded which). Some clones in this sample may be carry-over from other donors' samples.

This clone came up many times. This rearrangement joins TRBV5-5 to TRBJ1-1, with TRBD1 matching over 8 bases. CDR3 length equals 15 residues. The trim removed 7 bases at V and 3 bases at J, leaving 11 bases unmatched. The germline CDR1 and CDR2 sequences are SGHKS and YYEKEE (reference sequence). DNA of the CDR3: TGTGCCAGCTGGGATTCCCAGGGGGCGCACACTGAAGCTTTCTTT. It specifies CASWDSQGAHTEAFF. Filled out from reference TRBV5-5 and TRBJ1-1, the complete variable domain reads DAGVTQSPTHLIKTRGQQVTLRCSPISGHKSVSWYQQVLGQGPQFIFQYYEKEERGRGNFPDRFSARQFPNYSSELNVNALLLGDSALYLCASWDSQGAHTEAFFGQGTRLTVV.

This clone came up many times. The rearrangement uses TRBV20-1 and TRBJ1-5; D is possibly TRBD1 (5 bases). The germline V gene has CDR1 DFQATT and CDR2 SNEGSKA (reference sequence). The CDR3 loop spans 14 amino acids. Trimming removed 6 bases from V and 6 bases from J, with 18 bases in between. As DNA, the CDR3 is TGCAGTGCCCAAGGGGACCTTCAGGGTCAGCCCCAGCATTTT. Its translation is CSAQGDLQGQPQHF.

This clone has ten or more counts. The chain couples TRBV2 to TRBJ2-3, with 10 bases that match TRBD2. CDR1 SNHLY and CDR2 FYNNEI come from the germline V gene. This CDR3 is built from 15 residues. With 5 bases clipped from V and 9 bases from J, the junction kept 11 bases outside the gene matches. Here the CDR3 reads CASSLQRGGQGTQYF. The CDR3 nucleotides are TGTGCCAGCAGTTTACAGCGGGGGGGCCAGGGGACGCAGTATTTT. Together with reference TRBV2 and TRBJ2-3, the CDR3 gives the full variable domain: EPEVTQTPSHQVTQMGQEVILRCVPISNHLYFYWYRQILGQKVEFLVSFYNNEISEKSEIFDDQFSVERPDGSNFTLKIRSTKLEDSAMYFCASSLQRGGQGTQYFGPGTRLTVL.

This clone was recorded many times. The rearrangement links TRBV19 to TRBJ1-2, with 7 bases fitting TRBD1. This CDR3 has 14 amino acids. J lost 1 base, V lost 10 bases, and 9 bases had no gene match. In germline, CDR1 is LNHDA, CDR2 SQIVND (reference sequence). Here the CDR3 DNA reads TGTGCCACCCACTCGGGACAGCATAACTATGGCTACACCTTC. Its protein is CATHSGQHNYGYTF.

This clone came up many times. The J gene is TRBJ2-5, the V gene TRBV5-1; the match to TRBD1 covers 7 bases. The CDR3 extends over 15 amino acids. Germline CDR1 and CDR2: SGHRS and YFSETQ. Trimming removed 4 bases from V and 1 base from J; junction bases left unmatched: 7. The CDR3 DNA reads TGCGCCAGCAGCGAACAGACAGGGCGCCAAGAGACCCAGTACTTC. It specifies CASSEQTGRQETQYF. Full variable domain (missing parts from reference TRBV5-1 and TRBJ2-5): KAGVTQTPRYLIKTRGQQVTLSCSPISGHRSVSWYQQTPGQGLQFLFEYFSETQRNKGNFPGRFSGRQFSNSRSEMNVSTLELGDSALYLCASSEQTGRQETQYFGPGTRLLVL.

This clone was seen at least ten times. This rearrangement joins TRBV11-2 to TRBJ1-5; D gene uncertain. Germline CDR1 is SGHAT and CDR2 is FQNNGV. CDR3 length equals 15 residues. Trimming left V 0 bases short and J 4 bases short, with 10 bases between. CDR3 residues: CASSLDGRINQPQHF. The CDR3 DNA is TGTGCCAGCAGCTTAGACGGCAGAATTAATCAGCCCCAGCATTTT.